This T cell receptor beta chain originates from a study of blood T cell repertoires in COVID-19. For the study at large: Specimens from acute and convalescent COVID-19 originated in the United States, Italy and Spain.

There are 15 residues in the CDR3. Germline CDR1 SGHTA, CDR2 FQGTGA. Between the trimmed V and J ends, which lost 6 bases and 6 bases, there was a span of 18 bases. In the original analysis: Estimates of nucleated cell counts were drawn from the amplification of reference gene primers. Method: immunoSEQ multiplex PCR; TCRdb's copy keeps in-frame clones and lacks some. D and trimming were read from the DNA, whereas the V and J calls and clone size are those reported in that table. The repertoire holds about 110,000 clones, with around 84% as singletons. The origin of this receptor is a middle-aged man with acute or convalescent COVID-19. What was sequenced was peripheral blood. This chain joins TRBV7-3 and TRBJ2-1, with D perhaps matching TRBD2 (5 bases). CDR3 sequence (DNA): TGTGCCAGCAGTCGGACCGGGAACCCACTCAATGAGCAGTTCTTC. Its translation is CASSRTGNPLNEQFF.